One and the same sample provided the 20 T cell receptor beta chains below, sequenced in a study of cytomegalovirus exposure and HLA in healthy donors. Produced via immunoSEQ multiplex PCR; TCRdb's table is partial and in-frame only. The repertoire includes around 300,000 clones, 88% of them detected once, and over 0.9% sits in the top ten. Input material: PBMCs. The receptors originated from a man aged 25-45 years in good health and CMV-seronegative.

This chain uses TRBV5-6 with TRBJ1-4; unclear D gene. The germline CDR1 and CDR2 sequences are SGHDT and YYEEEE. With 4 bases removed from V and 8 bases from J, the gap between germline ends came to 15 bases. The CDR3 extends over 14 amino acids. The CDR3 DNA reads TGTGCCAGCAGCCCCACCAGGCAGAAAGAAAAACTGTTTTTT. Amino acid sequence: CASSPTRQKEKLFF.

The chain links TRBV11-2 to TRBJ2-2; TRBD2 matches at 14 bases. The CDR3 is 18 residues long. Trimming at V came to 3 bases and at J to 2 bases, leaving 5 bases not matched to a gene. Germline V lookup: CDR1 SGHAT, CDR2 FQNNGV. CDR3 coding DNA: TGTGCCAGCAGCTTCCGGACTAGCGGGGGGCTAAACACCGGGGAGCTGTTTTTT. This encodes CASSFRTSGGLNTGELFF.

CDR3 bases: TGCGCCAGGAGGCCCAGGGTGGGTCCGGGCGAGCAGTACTTC. Its translation is CARRPRVGPGEQYF. The V and J genes are TRBV5-1 and TRBJ2-7, with D maybe TRBD1 (5 bases). The germline gives CDR1 SGHRS, CDR2 YFSETQ. Trimming shortened V by 8 bases and J by 6 bases, and 21 bases separated the two germline ends. This CDR3 has 14 amino acids.

The chain joins TRBV14 to TRBJ1-2; maybe TRBD1 (5 bases). There are 16 residues in the CDR3. The germline V gene encodes CDR1 SGHDN and CDR2 FVKESK. Deletions cut 2 bases from V and 0 bases from J, with 13 bases between. This CDR3 reads CASSQSRTIANYGYTF. CDR3 DNA sequence: TGTGCCAGCAGCCAATCCCGGACAATAGCTAACTATGGCTACACCTTC. Using reference TRBV14 and TRBJ1-2 for the parts outside the CDR3, the full variable domain is EAGVTQFPSHSVIEKGQTVTLRCDPISGHDNLYWYRRVMGKEIKFLLHFVKESKQDESGMPNNRFLAERTGGTYSTLKVQPAELEDSGVYFCASSQSRTIANYGYTFGSGTRLTVV.

V gene TRBV30 combines with J gene TRBJ1-2, with unresolved D. CDR3 size: 15 residues. The V end lost 2 bases, the J end lost 1 base, and 14 bases lay between the germline ends. Germline V lookup: CDR1 GTSNPN, CDR2 SVGIG (reference sequence). The CDR3 DNA is TGTGCCTGGAGTCCCCGCGGCACCAATAACTATGGCTACACCTTC. It translates to CAWSPRGTNNYGYTF.

The chain links TRBV19 to TRBJ2-3, with D perhaps TRBD1 (5 bases). The CDR3 totals 15 residues. Germline CDR1 and CDR2: LNHDA and SQIVND (reference sequence). V dropped 5 bases and J dropped 2 bases, with 14 bases sitting between them. The CDR3 spells CASSPRTIVTDTQYF. DNA of the CDR3: TGTGCCAGTAGTCCCCGGACAATCGTCACAGATACGCAGTATTTT.

The chain is built from TRBV5-8 and TRBJ1-5; 7 nucleotides match TRBD1. The germline CDR1 and CDR2 sequences are SGHTS and YDEGEE. The length of the CDR3 is 15 residues. Trimming at V came to 3 bases and at J to 0 bases, leaving 3 bases not matched to a gene. CDR3 residues: CASSWGQISNQPQHF. The DNA for the CDR3 is TGTGCCAGCAGCTGGGGACAGATTAGCAATCAGCCCCAGCATTTT. Full variable domain (rest looked up from reference TRBV5-8 and TRBJ1-5): EAGVTQSPTHLIKTRGQQATLRCSPISGHTSVYWYQQALGLGLQFLLWYDEGEERNRGNFPPRFSGRQFPNYSSELNVNALELEDSALYLCASSWGQISNQPQHFGDGTRLSIL.

The rearrangement links TRBV7-2 to TRBJ2-3, with 13 bases identical to TRBD2. This CDR3 is 18 amino acids long. J was trimmed by 0 bases and V by 5 bases; bases with no gene match: 8. CDR1 SGHTA and CDR2 FQGNSA come from the germline V gene. The CDR3 DNA is TGTGCCAGCAGCGCTACTAGCGGGGGGGCCACTAGCACAGATACGCAGTATTTT. It yields the protein CASSATSGGATSTDTQYF.

J is TRBJ2-3 and V is TRBV27; D possibly corresponds to TRBD2 (5 bases). Germline V CDR1 and CDR2: MNHEY, SMNVEV (reference sequence). Trimming cost V 6 bases and J 6 bases, with 22 bases left between them. The CDR3 loop spans 16 amino acids. The CDR3 DNA sequence: TGTGCCAGCAGCGAAACAACGGGGATCTCACGGGATACGCAGTATTTT. This sequence encodes CASSETTGISRDTQYF.

The chain is built from TRBV2 and TRBJ2-3, with 9 bases aligning to TRBD1. The germline gives CDR1 SNHLY, CDR2 FYNNEI. The CDR3 has 13 amino acids. The trim removed 6 bases at V and 7 bases at J, leaving 5 bases unmatched. The CDR3 region is CASRGTGLNTQYF. In DNA form, the CDR3 reads TGTGCCAGCAGGGGGACAGGGTTGAATACGCAGTATTTT.

V gene TRBV27 combines with J gene TRBJ2-1; 9 bases line up with TRBD2. Per the germline V gene, CDR1 is MNHEY and CDR2 is SMNVEV (reference sequence). The CDR3 length is 15 residues. J lost 9 bases, V lost 5 bases, and 11 bases had no gene match. CDR3 in amino acids: CASSQRLAASGEQFF. The CDR3 coding sequence is TGTGCCAGCAGTCAAAGACTAGCGGCCAGTGGTGAGCAGTTCTTC.

The chain is built from TRBV27 and TRBJ1-6, with D perhaps TRBD1 (5 bases). Germline CDR1 and CDR2: MNHEY and SMNVEV (reference sequence). Trimming left V 3 bases short and J 10 bases short, with 10 bases between. The CDR3 sequence is 13 residues long. The CDR3, as DNA: TGTGCCAGCAGTTTGACGGGGGTATCACCCCTCCACTTT. Encoded protein: CASSLTGVSPLHF.

The chain employs TRBV9 and TRBJ2-1, with TRBD2 matching 10 bases. V trimming: 2 bases; J trimming: 8 bases; junction bases outside the gene matches: 7. This CDR3 is built from 15 residues. From germline, CDR1 is SGDLS and CDR2 YYNGEE. CDR3 in DNA: TGTGCCAGCAGCGTGGCTAGCGGGGGTGGCGATGAGCAGTTCTTC. This encodes CASSVASGGGDEQFF.

Only a few counts were recorded for this clone. The chain recombines TRBV2 with TRBJ2-2; tentatively, D is TRBD1 (5 bases). The germline V and J ends were trimmed by 2 bases and 4 bases, with 11 bases remaining between them. The CDR3 runs to 15 residues. The V gene's germline CDR1 is SNHLY and CDR2 FYNNEI. The CDR3 DNA sequence: TGTGCCAGCAGTGAACGCAGGGTTGGCACCGGGGAGCTGTTTTTT. Translating gives CASSERRVGTGELFF.

V and J are TRBV9 and TRBJ1-4; no reliable D call. The germline V and J ends were trimmed by 1 base and 8 bases, with 9 bases remaining between them. Germline CDR1 SGDLS, CDR2 YYNGEE. The CDR3 has 13 amino acids. CDR3 sequence (DNA): TGTGCCAGCAGCGTAAGCGGTCAAGAAAAACTGTTTTTT. Translation gives CASSVSGQEKLFF.

The CDR3 loop is CASSAAGATNEKLFF. CDR3 nucleotide sequence: TGTGCCAGCAGTGCGGCAGGCGCAACTAATGAAAAACTGTTTTTT. This rearrangement joins TRBV25-1 to TRBJ1-4; D gene uncertain. The germline V gene encodes CDR1 MGHDK and CDR2 SYGVNS. The CDR3 spans 15 residues. The V gene lost 4 bases and the J gene lost 0 bases, with 9 bases spanning the gap.

The rearrangement links TRBV29-1 to TRBJ2-7; TRBD1 matches at 8 bases. Germline V CDR1 and CDR2: SQVTM, ANQGSEA. This CDR3 spans 14 amino acids. The junction had 3 bases not matched to a gene; V was cut back by 0 bases and J by 2 bases. This chain's CDR3 is CSVEDRTGTYEQYF. The CDR3 DNA reads TGCAGCGTTGAAGATAGGACAGGGACCTACGAGCAGTACTTC.

The chain combines TRBV6-5 with TRBJ2-1; 9 nucleotides align to TRBD2. The length of the CDR3 is 14 residues. V was pared by 2 bases and J by 7 bases, with 3 bases of the junction left unmatched. Germline V gene sequence: CDR1 MNHEY, CDR2 SVGAGI. The CDR3 DNA reads TGTGCCAGCAGTTACCTTCTAGCGGGGAATGAGCAGTTCTTC. Protein: CASSYLLAGNEQFF.

The rearrangement joins TRBV11-3 to TRBJ2-5; TRBD2 agrees at 10 bases. J gave up 2 bases and V 5 bases, and 5 bases lay outside the gene matches. CDR1 SGHNT and CDR2 YENEEA come from the germline V gene. This CDR3 contains 15 residues. The CDR3 here is CASSRGLAAQETQYF. The CDR3 region has the DNA TGTGCCAGCAGCCGCGGACTAGCGGCTCAAGAGACCCAGTACTTC.

This chain links TRBV4-3 with TRBJ1-4; D is possibly TRBD1 (5 bases). The CDR3 runs to 17 residues. The germline V gene has CDR1 LGHNA and CDR2 YSLEER. The V and J ends lost 1 base and 7 bases respectively, with 19 bases between them. The CDR3 nucleotides read TGCGCCAGCAGCCAAGGAACTTCGCGAGTCGGGGGTGAAAAACTGTTTTTT. Translated: CASSQGTSRVGGEKLFF.